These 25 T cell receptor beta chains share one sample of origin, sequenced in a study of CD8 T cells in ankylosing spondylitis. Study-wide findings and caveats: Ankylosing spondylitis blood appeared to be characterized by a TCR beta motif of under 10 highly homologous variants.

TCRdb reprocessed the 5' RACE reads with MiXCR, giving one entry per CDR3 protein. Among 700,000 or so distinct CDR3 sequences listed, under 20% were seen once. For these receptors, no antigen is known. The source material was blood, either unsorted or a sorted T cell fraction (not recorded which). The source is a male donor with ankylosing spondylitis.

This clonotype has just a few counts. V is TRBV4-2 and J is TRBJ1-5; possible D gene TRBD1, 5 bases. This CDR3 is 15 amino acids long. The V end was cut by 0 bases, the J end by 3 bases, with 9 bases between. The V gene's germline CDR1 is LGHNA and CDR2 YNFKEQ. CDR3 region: CASSQDGHNNQPQHF. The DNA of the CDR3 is TGTGCCAGCAGCCAAGATGGACATAACAATCAGCCCCAGCATTTT.

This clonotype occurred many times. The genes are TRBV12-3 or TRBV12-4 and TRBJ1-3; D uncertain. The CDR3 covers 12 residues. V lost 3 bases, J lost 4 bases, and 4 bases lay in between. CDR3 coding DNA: TGTGCCAGCAGTTTCGGGGGAAACACCATATATTTT. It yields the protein CASSFGGNTIYF.

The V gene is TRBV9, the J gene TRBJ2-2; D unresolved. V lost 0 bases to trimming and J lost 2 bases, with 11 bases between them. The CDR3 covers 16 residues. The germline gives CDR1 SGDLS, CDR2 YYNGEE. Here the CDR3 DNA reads TGTGCCAGCAGCGTAGTTATGGATCTTAACACCGGGGAGCTGTTTTTT. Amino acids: CASSVVMDLNTGELFF. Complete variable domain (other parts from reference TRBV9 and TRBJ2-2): DSGVTQTPKHLITATGQRVTLRCSPRSGDLSVYWYQQSLDQGLQFLIQYYNGEERAKGNILERFSAQQFPDLHSELNLSSLELGDSALYFCASSVVMDLNTGELFFGEGSRLTVL.

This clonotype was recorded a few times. Written as DNA, the CDR3 is TGTGCCAGCAGCTTGATGACACTCTACGAGCAGTACTTC. Translated, it gives CASSLMTLYEQYF. V usage is TRBV5-5 and J usage is TRBJ2-7; no definite D call. Germline V CDR1 and CDR2: SGHKS, YYEKEE (reference sequence). V was cut by 1 base and J by 3 bases, with 8 bases left in between. The CDR3 runs 13 residues.

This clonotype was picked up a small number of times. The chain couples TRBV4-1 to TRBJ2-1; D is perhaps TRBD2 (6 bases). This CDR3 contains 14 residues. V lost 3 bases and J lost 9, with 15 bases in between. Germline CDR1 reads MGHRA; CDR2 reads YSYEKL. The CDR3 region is CASSQAPLGGEQFF. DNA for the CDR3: TGCGCCAGCAGCCAGGCCCCTTTGGGGGGTGAGCAGTTCTTC.

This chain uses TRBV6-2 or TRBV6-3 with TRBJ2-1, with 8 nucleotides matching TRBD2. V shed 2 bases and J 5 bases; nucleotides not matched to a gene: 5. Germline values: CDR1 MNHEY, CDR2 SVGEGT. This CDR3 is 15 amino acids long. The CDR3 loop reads CASSYLGGVDNEQFF. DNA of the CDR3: TGTGCCAGCAGTTACCTCGGGGGGGTAGACAATGAGCAGTTCTTC.

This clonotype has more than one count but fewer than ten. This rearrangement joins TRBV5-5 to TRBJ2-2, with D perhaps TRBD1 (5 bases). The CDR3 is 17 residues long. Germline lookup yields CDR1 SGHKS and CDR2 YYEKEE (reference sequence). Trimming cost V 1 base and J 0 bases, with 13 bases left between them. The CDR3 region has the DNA TGTGCCAGCAGCTTGTTGTGGGGCAGCCCGAACACCGGGGAGCTGTTTTTT. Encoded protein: CASSLLWGSPNTGELFF.

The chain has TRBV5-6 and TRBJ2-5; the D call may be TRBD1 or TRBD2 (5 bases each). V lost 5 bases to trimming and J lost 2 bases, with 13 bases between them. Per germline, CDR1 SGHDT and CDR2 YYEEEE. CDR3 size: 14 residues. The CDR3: CASSPGALQETQYF. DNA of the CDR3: TGTGCCAGCAGTCCCGGGGCCCTACAAGAGACCCAGTACTTC.

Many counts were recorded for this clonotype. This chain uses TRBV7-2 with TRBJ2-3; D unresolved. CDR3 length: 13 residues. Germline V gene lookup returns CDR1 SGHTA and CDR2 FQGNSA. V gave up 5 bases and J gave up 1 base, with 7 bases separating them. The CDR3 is CASSPDRTDTQYF. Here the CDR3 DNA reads TGTGCCAGCAGCCCCGACCGCACAGATACGCAGTATTTT.

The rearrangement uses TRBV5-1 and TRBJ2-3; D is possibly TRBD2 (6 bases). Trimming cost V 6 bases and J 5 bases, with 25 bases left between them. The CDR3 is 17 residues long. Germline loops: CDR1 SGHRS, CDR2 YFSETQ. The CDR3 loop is CASTPPTGGRGKDTQYF. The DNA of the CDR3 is TGCGCCAGCACCCCCCCGACTGGCGGTCGGGGGAAAGATACGCAGTATTTT.

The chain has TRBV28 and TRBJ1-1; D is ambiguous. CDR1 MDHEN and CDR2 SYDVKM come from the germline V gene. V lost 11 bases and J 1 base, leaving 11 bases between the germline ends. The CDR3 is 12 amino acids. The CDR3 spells CASHKRNTEAFF. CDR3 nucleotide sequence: TGTGCCTCACATAAGAGGAACACTGAAGCTTTCTTT.

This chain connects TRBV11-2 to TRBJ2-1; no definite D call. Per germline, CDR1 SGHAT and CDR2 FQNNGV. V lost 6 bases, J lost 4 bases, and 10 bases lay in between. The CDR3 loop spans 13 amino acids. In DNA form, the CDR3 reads TGTGCCAGCAGGACTTTCGGATACAATGAGCAGTTCTTC. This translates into CASRTFGYNEQFF.

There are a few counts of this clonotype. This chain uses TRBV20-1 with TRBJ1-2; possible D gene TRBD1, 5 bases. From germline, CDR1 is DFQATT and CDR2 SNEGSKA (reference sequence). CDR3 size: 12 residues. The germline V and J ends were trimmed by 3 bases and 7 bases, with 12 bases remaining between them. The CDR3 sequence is CSASQGDSGYTF. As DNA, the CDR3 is TGCAGTGCTAGTCAGGGAGATAGTGGCTACACCTTC.

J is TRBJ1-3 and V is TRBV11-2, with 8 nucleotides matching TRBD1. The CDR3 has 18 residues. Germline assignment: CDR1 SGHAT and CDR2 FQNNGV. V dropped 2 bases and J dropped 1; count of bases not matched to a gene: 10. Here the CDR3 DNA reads TGTGCCAGCAGCTTACCCCCCTGGACAGGGAAATCTGGAAACACCATATATTTT. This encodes CASSLPPWTGKSGNTIYF.

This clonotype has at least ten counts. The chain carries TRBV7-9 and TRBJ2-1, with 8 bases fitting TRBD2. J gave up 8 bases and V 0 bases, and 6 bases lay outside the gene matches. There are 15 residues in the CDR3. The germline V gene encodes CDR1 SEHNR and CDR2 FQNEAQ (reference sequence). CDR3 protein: CASSLARTSWYEQFF. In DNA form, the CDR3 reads TGTGCCAGCAGCTTAGCCCGGACTAGCTGGTATGAGCAGTTCTTC.

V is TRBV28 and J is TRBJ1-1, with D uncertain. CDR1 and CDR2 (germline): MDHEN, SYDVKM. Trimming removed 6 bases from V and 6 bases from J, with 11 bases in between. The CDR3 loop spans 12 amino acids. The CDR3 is CASSDQISEAFF. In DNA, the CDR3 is TGTGCCAGCAGCGACCAGATATCTGAAGCTTTCTTT.

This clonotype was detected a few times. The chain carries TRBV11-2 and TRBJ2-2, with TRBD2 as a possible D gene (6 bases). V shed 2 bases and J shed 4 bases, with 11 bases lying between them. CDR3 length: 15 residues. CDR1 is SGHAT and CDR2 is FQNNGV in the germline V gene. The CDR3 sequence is CASSLSRGITGELFF. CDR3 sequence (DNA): TGTGCCAGCAGCTTAAGTCGGGGGATCACCGGGGAGCTGTTTTTT.

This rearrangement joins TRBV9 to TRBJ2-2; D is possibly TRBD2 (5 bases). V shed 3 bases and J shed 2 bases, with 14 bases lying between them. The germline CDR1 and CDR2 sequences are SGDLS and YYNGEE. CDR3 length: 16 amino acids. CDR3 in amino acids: CASSARTQTNTGELFF. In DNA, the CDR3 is TGTGCCAGCAGCGCGCGGACTCAGACCAACACCGGGGAGCTGTTTTTT.

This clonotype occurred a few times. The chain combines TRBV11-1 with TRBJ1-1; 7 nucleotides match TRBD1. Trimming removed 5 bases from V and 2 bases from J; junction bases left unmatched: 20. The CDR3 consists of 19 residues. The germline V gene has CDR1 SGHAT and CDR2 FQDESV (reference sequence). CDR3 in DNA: TGTGCCAGCAGCAAAGACCCCCGGAGACCGACAGGGACAAACACTGAAGCTTTCTTT. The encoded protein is CASSKDPRRPTGTNTEAFF.

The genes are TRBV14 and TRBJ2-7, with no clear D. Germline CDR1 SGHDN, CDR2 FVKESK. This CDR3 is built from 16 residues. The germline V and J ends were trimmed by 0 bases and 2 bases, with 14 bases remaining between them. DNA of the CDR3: TGTGCCAGCAGCCAAGAAGGTGGTGGACGGACCTACGAGCAGTACTTC. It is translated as CASSQEGGGRTYEQYF.

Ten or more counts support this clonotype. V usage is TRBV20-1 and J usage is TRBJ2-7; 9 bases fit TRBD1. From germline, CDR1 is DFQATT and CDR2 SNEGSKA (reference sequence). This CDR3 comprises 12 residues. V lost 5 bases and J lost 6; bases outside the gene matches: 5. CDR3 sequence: CSAWGQGPEQYF. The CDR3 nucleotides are TGCAGTGCTTGGGGACAGGGCCCCGAGCAGTACTTC.

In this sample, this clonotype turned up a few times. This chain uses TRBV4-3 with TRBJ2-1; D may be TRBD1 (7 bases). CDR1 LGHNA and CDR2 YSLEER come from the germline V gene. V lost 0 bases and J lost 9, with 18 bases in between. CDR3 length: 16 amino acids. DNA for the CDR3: TGCGCCAGCAGCCAAGATAGAGCAGGGGGGTCGGGTGAGCAGTTCTTC. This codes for CASSQDRAGGSGEQFF.

The CDR3 loop is CASSVGGPVNTEAFF. The CDR3 region has the DNA TGTGCCAGCAGTGTTGGGGGCCCGGTGAACACTGAAGCTTTCTTT. The chain employs TRBV2 and TRBJ1-1, with D possibly matching TRBD1 (6 bases). Germline V gene sequence: CDR1 SNHLY, CDR2 FYNNEI. The CDR3 length is 15 residues. Trimming removed 4 bases from V and 0 bases from J, with 12 bases in between.

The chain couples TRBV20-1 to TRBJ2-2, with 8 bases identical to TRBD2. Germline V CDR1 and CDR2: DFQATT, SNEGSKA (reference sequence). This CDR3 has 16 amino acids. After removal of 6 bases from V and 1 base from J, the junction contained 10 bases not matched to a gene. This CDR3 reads CSAPTTSGKNTGELFF. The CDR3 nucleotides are TGCAGTGCCCCAACCACTAGCGGAAAGAACACCGGGGAGCTGTTTTTT.

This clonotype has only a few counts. CDR3: CASSFRDRLSYEQYF. Here the CDR3 DNA reads TGTGCCAGCAGCTTCCGGGACAGATTATCCTACGAGCAGTACTTC. This rearrangement joins TRBV7-8 to TRBJ2-7; the match to TRBD1 covers 7 bases. The CDR3 length is 15 residues. Unmatched junction bases numbered 6, after V lost 3 bases and J lost 1 base. CDR1 is SGHVS, CDR2 FQNEAQ, per germline.